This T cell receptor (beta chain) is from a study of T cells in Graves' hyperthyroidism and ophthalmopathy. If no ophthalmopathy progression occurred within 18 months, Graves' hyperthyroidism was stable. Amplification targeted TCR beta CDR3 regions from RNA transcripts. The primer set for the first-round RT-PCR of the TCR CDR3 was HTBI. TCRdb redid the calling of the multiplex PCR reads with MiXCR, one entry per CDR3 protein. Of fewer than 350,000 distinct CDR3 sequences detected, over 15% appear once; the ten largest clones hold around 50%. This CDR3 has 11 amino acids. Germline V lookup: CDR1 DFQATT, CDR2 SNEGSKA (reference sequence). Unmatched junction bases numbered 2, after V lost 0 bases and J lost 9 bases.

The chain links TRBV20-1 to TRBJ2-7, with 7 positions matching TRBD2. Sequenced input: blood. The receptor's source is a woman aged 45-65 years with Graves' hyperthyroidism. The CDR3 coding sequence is TGCAGTGCTAGAGATGGGGGGGTGCAGTACTTC. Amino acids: CSARDGGVQYF.